The TCR beta chain under discussion was sequenced for a study of blood T cell repertoires in COVID-19 (dated by TCRdb to 2019 to 2021). Regarding the complete study: Samples covering the acute and convalescent phases of COVID-19 were provided by collaborators in the United States, Italy and Spain. The prospective study material was composed of cDNA or gDNA derived from T cells, B-cell-depleted T cells, or PBMCs. Subjects who had been exposed to COVID-19, were actively infected with it, or had recovered from it provided the deeply sampled blood TCRbeta repertoires that made up the dataset. The repertoires were released in a freely available public database meant as a resource for research on the immune response to SARS-CoV-2. The samples were drawn from the first 160 participants of the ongoing ImmuneRACE study and from under 1,500 subjects provided by 6 global collaborators. Sample metadata almost always included a de-identified subject ID, COVID-19 status, age in years and sex. Where HLA class I and class II types were available, the types were taken from metadata supplied by the sample provider, not from assay-based typing. General study outcomes and caveats: Clinical and demographic metadata were provided uncurated, with the amount varying by source and participant.

Each collaborating institution followed its own protocols to collect whole blood in K2EDTA tubes. For TCRbeta analysis, collaborator samples were shipped as frozen whole blood, as isolated PBMCs, or as DNA extracted from either sample type. A word on this clone: This clone's antigen is unknown. No base qualities exist here, and no much larger clone lies one base off it.

The immunoSEQ Assay, a bias-controlled multiplex PCR, was used to amplify TCRbeta CDR3 regions from genomic DNA. The paper's processing steps were these. The number of nucleated cells in each sample was estimated by amplification of reference gene primers within the assay. To quantify the absolute abundance of each unique TCRbeta CDR3 rearrangement, sequence reads were collapsed and filtered. For each sample, productive Simpson clonality was calculated as the square root of Simpson's diversity index over productive rearrangements. This immuneACCESS table, as held by TCRdb, lists in-frame sequences with V and J called but not all clones. Of the missing ones, under half trace to an unresolved V gene in checked studies; the others have no known cause. The V and J calls and the clone size are those of that table, but D and trimming were determined from the DNA. The sample has fewer than 130,000 clones on record, around 85% of them singletons. The ten largest account for less than 25% of the sample.

Sequenced sample: peripheral blood. This clonotype originated in a man between 65 and 80 years old with active or convalescent COVID-19.

This receptor has the CDR3 CASSPPAGRKTQYF. The nucleotides are TGTGCCAGCTCACCACCGGCGGGGCGTAAGACCCAGTACTTC. The chain couples TRBV18 to TRBJ2-5; the D segment could be TRBD2, given 6 matching bases. CDR1 and CDR2, per the germline V gene, are KGHSH and LQKENI. Counted from cysteine to phenylalanine, this CDR3 has 14 amino acids. The entry retains the CDR3 DNA only, 42 bases that are in frame from base 1. The V end loses 0 bases and the J end loses 6 bases, and a stretch of 11 bases separates them. When the CDR3 is completed using the reference TRBV18 and TRBJ2-5 genes on either side, the full variable domain is NAGVMQNPRHLVRRRGQEARLRCSPMKGHSHVYWYRQLPEEGLKFMVYLQKENIIDESGMPKERFSAEFPKEGPSILRIQQVVRGDSAAYFCASSPPAGRKTQYFGPGTRLLVL.